The 24 T cell receptor beta chains reported below all come from one sample, sequenced in a study of T cells in Graves' hyperthyroidism and ophthalmopathy. RNA transcripts were the template for amplifying TCR beta CDR3 regions. First-round RT-PCR targeting the TCR CDR3 was performed with the HTBI primer set. One entry per CDR3 protein, called by TCRdb with MiXCR from the multiplex PCR reads. The sample records some 320,000 distinct CDR3 sequences, approximately 14% being singletons. Sequenced input: blood. The receptors shown here come from a woman aged 40 to 50 with Graves' ophthalmopathy.

This clonotype was counted only a few times. The chain joins TRBV5-4 to TRBJ1-4; TRBD1 might be the D (5 bases). Germline CDR1 is SGHNT and CDR2 is YYREEE (reference sequence). V lost 5 bases to trimming and J lost 10 bases, with 18 bases between them. The CDR3 is made up of 14 amino acids. CDR3 DNA sequence: TGTGCCAGCAGTAACCGGGACGAAAGGGGAAAACTGTTTTTT. Amino acid sequence: CASSNRDERGKLFF.

This clonotype was counted at least ten times. This sequence joins TRBV11-2 and TRBJ2-1; 11 nucleotides line up with TRBD2. CDR3 length equals 16 residues. The V segment lost 5 bases and the J segment 7 bases; nucleotides outside the gene matches: 10. Germline V lookup: CDR1 SGHAT, CDR2 FQNNGV. CDR3 region: CASSTQPTSGVNEQFF. CDR3 nucleotide sequence: TGTGCCAGCAGCACACAACCGACTAGCGGGGTAAATGAGCAGTTCTTC.

This clonotype was seen at least ten times. The chain carries TRBV10-3 and TRBJ2-3; D is unresolved. V was pared by 6 bases and J by 2 bases, with 12 bases between. Per the germline V gene, CDR1 is ENHRY and CDR2 is SYGVKD. The CDR3 extends over 14 amino acids. CDR3 in amino acids: CAIRPFTHTDTQYF. Written as DNA, the CDR3 is TGTGCCATCAGACCATTCACGCACACAGATACGCAGTATTTT.

This clonotype was observed many times. The chain is built from TRBV6-1 and TRBJ1-1, with TRBD1 as a possible D gene (5 bases). Germline loops: CDR1 MNHNS, CDR2 SASEGT. The CDR3 sequence is 14 residues long. Trimming took 7 bases from V and 1 from J, leaving 13 bases between them. DNA for the CDR3: TGTGCCAGCATTCCTCAGGGAAGGAACACTGAAGCTTTCTTT. Encoded protein: CASIPQGRNTEAFF.

This clonotype was seen a handful of times. The V call is TRBV4-1, the J call TRBJ2-2; maybe TRBD1 (6 bases). Germline V gives CDR1 MGHRA, CDR2 YSYEKL. This CDR3 region has 16 residues. V lost 5 bases and J lost 6, with 19 bases in between. CDR3 DNA: TGCGCCAGCAGCGCGCTACAGGGAGAGGAGGCCGGGGAGCTGTTTTTT. Translating gives CASSALQGEEAGELFF.

The rearrangement links TRBV7-6 to TRBJ2-1, with 7 bases identical to TRBD1. This CDR3 region has 13 residues. Germline loops: CDR1 SGHVS, CDR2 FNYEAQ. With 2 bases clipped from V and 9 bases from J, the junction kept 4 bases outside the gene matches. The CDR3 protein is CASSLKGAIEQFF. CDR3 coding DNA: TGTGCCAGCAGCTTAAAGGGGGCTATTGAGCAGTTCTTC.

This clonotype was counted many times. This chain connects TRBV20-1 to TRBJ2-1; 10 positions match TRBD2. With V trimmed by 2 bases and J by 5 bases, 6 bases remained unmatched. The CDR3 covers 15 residues. CDR1 is DFQATT, CDR2 SNEGSKA, per germline (reference sequence). As DNA, the CDR3 is TGCAGTGCTAGACTCCCCCTAGCGGGAGACAATGAGCAGTTCTTC. Translation gives CSARLPLAGDNEQFF.

As for this clonotype: This may arise from a read error, as a much more abundant clone is one base away. The chain employs TRBV30 and TRBJ2-1; D not certain. V gave up 5 bases and J gave up 7 bases, with 9 bases separating them. Germline CDR1 is GTSNPN and CDR2 is SVGIG (reference sequence). The CDR3 covers 11 residues. The CDR3 spells CAWHQGNEQFF. The CDR3 DNA reads as TGTGCCTGGCATCAAGGGAATGAGCAGTTCTTC.

This clonotype was seen more than once but under ten times. The rearrangement uses TRBV19 and TRBJ1-6; TRBD1 aligns across 9 bases. Germline assignment: CDR1 LNHDA and CDR2 SQIVND (reference sequence). This CDR3 is 14 amino acids long. V gave up 6 bases and J gave up 7 bases; unmatched junction bases: 4. CDR3 bases: TGTGCCAGTAGATCCGGGACAGGGAATTCACCCCTCCACTTT. Translation gives CASRSGTGNSPLHF.

This clonotype has a count of ten or more. This chain links TRBV20-1 with TRBJ1-1; possibly TRBD1 for D (5 bases). This CDR3 is 11 amino acids long. Germline V gene lookup returns CDR1 DFQATT and CDR2 SNEGSKA (reference sequence). The germline V and J ends were trimmed by 7 bases and 11 bases, with 17 bases remaining between them. The CDR3 spells CSGLGGGTAFF. The CDR3, as DNA: TGCAGTGGACTAGGTGGGGGGACGGCTTTCTTT.

The chain uses TRBV5-4 and TRBJ2-5; 10 bases align to TRBD1. In germline, CDR1 is SGHNT, CDR2 YYREEE (reference sequence). This CDR3 has 17 residues. Trimming removed 0 bases from V and 3 bases from J; junction bases left unmatched: 8. CDR3 sequence (DNA): TGTGCCAGCAGCTTGGGGGACAGGGGAAAAGGGGAAGAGACCCAGTACTTC. This gives the protein CASSLGDRGKGEETQYF.

At least ten counts were recorded for this clonotype. J is TRBJ1-1 and V is TRBV2; D might be TRBD1 (5 bases). The CDR3 spans 13 residues. The germline V and J ends were trimmed by 5 bases and 8 bases, with 15 bases remaining between them. Germline CDR1 reads SNHLY; CDR2 reads FYNNEI. DNA for the CDR3: TGTGCCAGCAGTTACGGGACGTATAAAGAAGCTTTCTTT. Its translation: CASSYGTYKEAFF.

This clonotype has a count of ten or more. The rearrangement links TRBV20-1 to TRBJ1-5; D possibly corresponds to TRBD1 (5 bases). The CDR3 is 13 amino acids. CDR1 and CDR2 from the germline V gene are DFQATT and SNEGSKA (reference sequence). Deletions cut 5 bases from V and 5 bases from J, with 13 bases between. CDR3 in DNA: TGCAGTGCTCAAACGGGGGGGTATCAGCCCCAGCATTTT. Encoded protein: CSAQTGGYQPQHF.

This clonotype was observed many times. J is TRBJ1-6 and V is TRBV7-8; weak D call: TRBD1 (5 bases). The CDR3 loop spans 13 amino acids. Trimming cost V 7 bases and J 7 bases, with 11 bases left between them. Germline CDR1 is SGHVS and CDR2 is FQNEAQ. CDR3 nucleotide sequence: TGTGCCAGCACCCCTGGGGGGAATTCACCCCTCCACTTT. This sequence encodes CASTPGGNSPLHF.

At least ten counts were recorded for this clonotype. The chain uses TRBV10-3 and TRBJ1-2, with D unresolved. CDR1 is ENHRY, CDR2 SYGVKD, per germline. The ends were cut back, 6 bases at V and 3 bases at J, with 11 bases in the middle. The CDR3 runs to 13 residues. The DNA of the CDR3 is TGTGCCATCAGCGGACGGGTTGACTATGGCTACACCTTC. Residues: CAISGRVDYGYTF.

This chain links TRBV9 with TRBJ2-1; 7 bases agree with TRBD2. The CDR3 runs to 15 residues. The V and J ends lost 0 bases and 3 bases, in that order; junction bases with no gene match: 3. Germline V gene sequence: CDR1 SGDLS, CDR2 YYNGEE. CDR3 sequence (DNA): TGTGCCAGCAGCGTAGACCTAGCGGACTACAATGAGCAGTTCTTC. As protein: CASSVDLADYNEQFF.

The chain carries TRBV5-5 and TRBJ1-2, with 10 bases lining up with TRBD1. V trimming: 0 bases; J trimming: 7 bases; junction bases outside the gene matches: 3. Germline V gene lookup returns CDR1 SGHKS and CDR2 YYEKEE (reference sequence). This CDR3 has 14 amino acids. The CDR3 DNA reads as TGTGCCAGCAGCTTGGAGGGGGACAGGGGTGGCTACACCTTC. This encodes CASSLEGDRGGYTF.

The table lists this clonotype with a few counts. The gene calls are TRBV15 and TRBJ1-5, with D perhaps TRBD1 (6 bases). Trimming removed 0 bases from V and 3 bases from J, with 9 bases in between. The CDR3 totals 15 residues. Germline assignment: CDR1 LNHNV and CDR2 YYDKDF (reference sequence). The DNA for the CDR3 is TGTGCCACCAGCAGAGATTACAGGGACAATCAGCCCCAGCATTTT. It encodes CATSRDYRDNQPQHF.

A note on this clonotype: A read error may explain this, as a much larger clone is one base away. CDR3 bases: TGTGCCAGCAGTCAGACAGACATCGGGGAGCTGTTTTTT. Protein: CASSQTDIGELFF. The chain has TRBV2 and TRBJ2-2; weak D call: TRBD1 (5 bases). Trimming left V 5 bases short and J 7 bases short, with 11 bases between. The CDR3 covers 13 residues. Germline V gene lookup returns CDR1 SNHLY and CDR2 FYNNEI.

Notes on this clonotype: This sequence may be a read error, since a much larger clone differs from it by one base. The rearrangement uses TRBV20-1 and TRBJ2-4; D is unresolved. CDR1 DFQATT and CDR2 SNEGSKA come from the germline V gene (reference sequence). Trimming took 1 base from V and 5 from J, leaving 15 bases between them. This CDR3 spans 15 amino acids. CDR3 in DNA: TGCAGTGCTAGAGGGCTCGGCGCGCCCCAAAACATTCAGTACTTC. As protein: CSARGLGAPQNIQYF.

J is TRBJ2-5 and V is TRBV5-1; 15 positions agree with TRBD2. Germline assignment: CDR1 SGHRS and CDR2 YFSETQ. This CDR3 is 17 amino acids long. V was clipped by 5 bases and J by 5 bases; unmatched bases: 10. DNA for the CDR3: TGCGCCAGCAGATCGGGACTAGCGGGGGGTCCTTTCGAGACCCAGTACTTC. It codes for CASRSGLAGGPFETQYF.

This clonotype has a handful of counts. The chain joins TRBV20-1 to TRBJ2-7, with 11 bases identical to TRBD2. The J segment lost 2 bases and the V segment lost 6 bases, leaving 9 bases of the junction unmatched. This CDR3 spans 15 amino acids. CDR1 and CDR2 from the germline V gene are DFQATT and SNEGSKA (reference sequence). This CDR3 is CSASKTSGVPYEQYF. The CDR3 region has the DNA TGCAGTGCCAGTAAGACTAGCGGGGTACCCTACGAGCAGTACTTC.

This clonotype was found many times. The chain employs TRBV5-1 and TRBJ2-1; TRBD2 matches 13 bases. The CDR3 loop spans 16 amino acids. The V segment lost 7 bases and the J segment 3 bases; nucleotides outside the gene matches: 7. Germline V gene sequence: CDR1 SGHRS, CDR2 YFSETQ. CDR3 in DNA: TGCGCCAGCCGCAGGACTAGCGGGGGCGTCTACAATGAGCAGTTCTTC. Translated, it gives CASRRTSGGVYNEQFF.

There are many counts of this clonotype. The J gene is TRBJ1-3, the V gene TRBV2, with unresolved D. Deletions cut 3 bases from V and 0 bases from J, with 12 bases between. The CDR3 is 16 amino acids. The germline CDR1 and CDR2 sequences are SNHLY and FYNNEI. In DNA form, the CDR3 reads TGTGCCAGCAGTGACGTCCCGGAAGACTCTGGAAACACCATATATTTT. Residues: CASSDVPEDSGNTIYF.